The sequence of this TCR beta chain was determined in a study of CD8 T cells in Susac syndrome. Points from the study as a whole: The CD4+ T cell repertoires that were profiled in Susac syndrome showed no clonal expansion.

The length of the CDR3 is 14 residues. CDR1 and CDR2 from the germline V gene are SGHRS and YFSETQ. V lost 2 bases and J lost 5, with 13 bases in between. Concerning this clonotype itself: Antigen: not known.

Reverse transcription of about 0.5 to 1 ug RNA was carried out with random hexamers. The immunoSEQ assay covered 54 Vbeta and 13 Jbeta segments for CDR3. MiXCR, applied by TCRdb to the immunoSEQ multiplex PCR reads, yields one record per CDR3 protein. The table lists tens of thousands of distinct CDR3 sequences, 93% of them singletons. The V gene is TRBV5-1, the J gene TRBJ1-2; tentative D call: TRBD1 (5 bases). Sample: CD4+ T cells from PBMCs. The TCR originated in a human donor with Susac syndrome. For the CDR3, the DNA is TGCGCCAGCAGCTTCGACAGAGGGAATTATGGCTACACCTTC. Translating it yields CASSFDRGNYGYTF.